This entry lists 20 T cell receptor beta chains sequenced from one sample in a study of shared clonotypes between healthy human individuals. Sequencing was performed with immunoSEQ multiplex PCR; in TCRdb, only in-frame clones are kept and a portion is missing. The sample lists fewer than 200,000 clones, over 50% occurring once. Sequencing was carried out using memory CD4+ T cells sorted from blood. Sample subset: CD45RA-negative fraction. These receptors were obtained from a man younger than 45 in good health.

CDR3 nucleotide sequence: TGTGCCAGCAGTGAATTTTGGGGGGAGGGACAGCCCCAGCATTTT. Encoded protein: CASSEFWGEGQPQHF. The rearrangement links TRBV25-1 to TRBJ1-5, with TRBD1 as a possible D gene (5 bases). V lost 1 base to trimming and J lost 7 bases, with 14 bases between them. This CDR3 comprises 15 residues. Germline loops: CDR1 MGHDK, CDR2 SYGVNS.

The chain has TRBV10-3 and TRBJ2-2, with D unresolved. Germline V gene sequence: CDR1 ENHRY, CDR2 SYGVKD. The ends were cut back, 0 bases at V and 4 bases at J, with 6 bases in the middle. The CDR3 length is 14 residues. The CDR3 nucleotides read TGTGCCATCAGTGAGTCCTTAGCCACCGGGGAGCTGTTTTTT. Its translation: CAISESLATGELFF.

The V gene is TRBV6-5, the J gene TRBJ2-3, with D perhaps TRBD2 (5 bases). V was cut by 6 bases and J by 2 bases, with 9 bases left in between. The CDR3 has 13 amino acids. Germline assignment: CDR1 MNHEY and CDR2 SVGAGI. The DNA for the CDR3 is TGTGCCAGCAGGAGACTACACACAGATACGCAGTATTTT. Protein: CASRRLHTDTQYF.

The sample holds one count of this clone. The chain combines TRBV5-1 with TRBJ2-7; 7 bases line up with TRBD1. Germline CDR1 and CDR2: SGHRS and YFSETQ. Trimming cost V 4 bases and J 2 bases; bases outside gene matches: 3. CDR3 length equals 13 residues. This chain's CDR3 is CASSVGQTYEQYF. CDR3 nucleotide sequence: TGCGCCAGCAGCGTGGGACAGACCTACGAGCAGTACTTC.

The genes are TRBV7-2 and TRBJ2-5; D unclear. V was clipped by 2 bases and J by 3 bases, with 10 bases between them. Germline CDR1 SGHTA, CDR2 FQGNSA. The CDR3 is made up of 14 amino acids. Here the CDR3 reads CASSLRSREETQYF. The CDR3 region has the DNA TGTGCCAGCAGCTTAAGGTCTAGGGAAGAGACCCAGTACTTC.

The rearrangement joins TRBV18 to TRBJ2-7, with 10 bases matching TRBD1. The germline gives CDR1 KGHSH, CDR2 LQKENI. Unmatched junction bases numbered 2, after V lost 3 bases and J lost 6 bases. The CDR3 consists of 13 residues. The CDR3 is CASSPRDRGEQYF. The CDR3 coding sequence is TGTGCCAGCTCACCCAGGGACAGGGGCGAGCAGTACTTC.

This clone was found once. The CDR3 region has the DNA TGCAGTGCCGTAAGACAGGGAGGCTACACCTTC. Its translation: CSAVRQGGYTF. The rearrangement joins TRBV20-1 to TRBJ1-2; 7 nucleotides align to TRBD1. The CDR3 length is 11 residues. The V segment lost 6 bases and the J segment 8 bases; nucleotides outside the gene matches: 6. CDR1 and CDR2 (germline): DFQATT, SNEGSKA (reference sequence).

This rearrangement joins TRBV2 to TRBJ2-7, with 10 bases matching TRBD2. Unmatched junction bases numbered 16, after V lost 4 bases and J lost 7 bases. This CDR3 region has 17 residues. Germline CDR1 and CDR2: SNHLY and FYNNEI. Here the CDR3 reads CASSVRLAGVDGEEQYF. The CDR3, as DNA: TGTGCCAGCAGTGTAAGGCTAGCGGGAGTGGATGGTGAGGAGCAGTACTTC. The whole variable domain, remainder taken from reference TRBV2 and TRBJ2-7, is EPEVTQTPSHQVTQMGQEVILRCVPISNHLYFYWYRQILGQKVEFLVSFYNNEISEKSEIFDDQFSVERPDGSNFTLKIRSTKLEDSAMYFCASSVRLAGVDGEEQYFGPGTRLTVT.

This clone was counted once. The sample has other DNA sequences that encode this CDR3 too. This chain's CDR3 is CASSLDSYNEQFF. The CDR3 bases are TGCGCCAGCAGCTTGGATAGTTACAATGAGCAGTTCTTC. The chain combines TRBV5-1 with TRBJ2-1; no reliable D call. Trimming pared 0 bases from V and 4 bases from J, leaving 5 bases between. There are 13 residues in the CDR3. Germline lookup yields CDR1 SGHRS and CDR2 YFSETQ.

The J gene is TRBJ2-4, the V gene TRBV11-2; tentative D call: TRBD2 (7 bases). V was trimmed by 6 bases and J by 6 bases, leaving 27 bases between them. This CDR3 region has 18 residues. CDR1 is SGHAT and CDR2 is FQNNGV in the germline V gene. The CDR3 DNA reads TGTGCCAGCAGTGAGACCCTCGGTAGGGGGGGCTTAAGAAACATTCAGTACTTC. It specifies CASSETLGRGGLRNIQYF.

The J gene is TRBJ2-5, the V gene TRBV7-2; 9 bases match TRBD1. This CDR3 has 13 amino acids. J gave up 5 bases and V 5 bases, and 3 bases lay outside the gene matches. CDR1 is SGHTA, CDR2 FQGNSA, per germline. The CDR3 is CASSRDRVETQYF. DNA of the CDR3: TGTGCCAGCAGCAGGGACAGGGTGGAGACCCAGTACTTC.

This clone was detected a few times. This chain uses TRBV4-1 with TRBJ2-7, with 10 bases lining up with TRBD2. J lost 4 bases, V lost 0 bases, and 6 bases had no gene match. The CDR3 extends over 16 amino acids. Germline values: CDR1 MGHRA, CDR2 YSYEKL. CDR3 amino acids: CASSQDLAGAGYEQYF. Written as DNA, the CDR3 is TGCGCCAGCAGCCAAGACCTAGCGGGAGCGGGATACGAGCAGTACTTC.

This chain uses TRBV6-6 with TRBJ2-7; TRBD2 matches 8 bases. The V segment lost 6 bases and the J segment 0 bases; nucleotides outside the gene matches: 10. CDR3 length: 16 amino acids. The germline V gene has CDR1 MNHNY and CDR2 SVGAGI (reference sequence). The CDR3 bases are TGTGCCAGCAGGAGGGGACTAGTTGGGGCCTCCTACGAGCAGTACTTC. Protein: CASRRGLVGASYEQYF.

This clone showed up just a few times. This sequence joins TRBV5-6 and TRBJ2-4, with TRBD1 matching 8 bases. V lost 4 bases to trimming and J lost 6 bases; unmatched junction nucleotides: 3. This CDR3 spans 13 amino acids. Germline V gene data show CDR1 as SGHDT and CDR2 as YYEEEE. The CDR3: CASSRTGTNIQYF. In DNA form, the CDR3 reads TGTGCCAGCAGCCGGACAGGGACAAACATTCAGTACTTC.

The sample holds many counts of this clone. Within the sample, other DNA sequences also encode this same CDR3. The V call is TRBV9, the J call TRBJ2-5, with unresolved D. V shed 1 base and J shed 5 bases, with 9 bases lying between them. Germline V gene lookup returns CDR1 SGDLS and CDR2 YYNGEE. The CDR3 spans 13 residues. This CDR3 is CASSVRLGETQYF. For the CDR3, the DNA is TGTGCCAGCAGCGTAAGATTGGGTGAGACCCAGTACTTC.

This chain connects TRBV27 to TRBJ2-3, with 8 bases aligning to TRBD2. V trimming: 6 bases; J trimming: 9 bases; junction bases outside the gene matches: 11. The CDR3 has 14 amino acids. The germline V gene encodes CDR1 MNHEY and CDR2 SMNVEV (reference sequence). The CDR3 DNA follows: TGTGCCAGCAGCCCCGGGGGGGCACCTGAAACGCAGTATTTT. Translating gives CASSPGGAPETQYF.

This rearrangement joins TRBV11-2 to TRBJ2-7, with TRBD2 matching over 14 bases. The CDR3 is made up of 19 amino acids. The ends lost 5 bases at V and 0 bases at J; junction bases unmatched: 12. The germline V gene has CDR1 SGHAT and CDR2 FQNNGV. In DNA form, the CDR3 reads TGTGCCAGCAGCCCCGGGGGACTAGCGGGAGTTGTTTTCTCCTACGAGCAGTACTTC. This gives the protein CASSPGGLAGVVFSYEQYF.

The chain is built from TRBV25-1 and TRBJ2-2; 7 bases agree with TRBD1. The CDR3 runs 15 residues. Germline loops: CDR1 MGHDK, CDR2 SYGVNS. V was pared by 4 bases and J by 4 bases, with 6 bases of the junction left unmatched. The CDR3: CASSARTGFTGELFF. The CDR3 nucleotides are TGTGCCAGCAGTGCCAGGACAGGATTCACCGGGGAGCTGTTTTTT.

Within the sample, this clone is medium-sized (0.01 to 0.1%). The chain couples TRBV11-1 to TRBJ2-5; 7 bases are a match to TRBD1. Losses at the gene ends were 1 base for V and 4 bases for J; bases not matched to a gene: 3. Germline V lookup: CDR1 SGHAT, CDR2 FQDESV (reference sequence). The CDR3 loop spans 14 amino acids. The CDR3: CASSLGQGIETQYF. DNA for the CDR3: TGTGCCAGCAGCTTAGGACAGGGAATAGAGACCCAGTACTTC. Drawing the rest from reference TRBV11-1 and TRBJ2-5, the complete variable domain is EAEVAQSPRYKITEKSQAVAFWCDPISGHATLYWYRQILGQGPELLVQFQDESVVDDSQLPKDRFSAERLKGVDSTLKIQPAELGDSAMYLCASSLGQGIETQYFGPGTRLLVL.

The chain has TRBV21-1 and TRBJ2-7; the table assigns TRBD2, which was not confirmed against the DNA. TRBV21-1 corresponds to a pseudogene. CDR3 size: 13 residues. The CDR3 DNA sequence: TGTGCCAGCATCGAGGGAGGGGCCTACGAGCAGTACTTC. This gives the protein CASIEGGAYEQYF.